The entry below gives a single T cell receptor (beta chain) sequence along with its context. This sample is drawn from a study of blood T cell repertoires in COVID-19. Study-wide context: The United States, Italy and Spain supplied acute and convalescent COVID-19 samples.

In the authors' methods: Estimation of nucleated cell counts was performed using reference gene primer amplification. Profiled with immunoSEQ multiplex PCR; TCRdb holds only in-frame clones, not every one. V and J calls and clone size are given by that table; D and trimming were obtained from the DNA. Of roughly 30,000 clones listed, 85% were seen once; the top ten hold roughly 24%. The V gene end was trimmed by 4 bases and the J gene end by 5 bases; junction bases not matched to a gene: 2. The CDR3 is 14 amino acids. The germline gives CDR1 LGHNA, CDR2 YNFKEQ. The chain employs TRBV4-2 and TRBJ2-5, with TRBD2 matching over 12 bases. The sequenced sample consisted of peripheral blood. The source of this sequence is a human donor in a cohort sampled during active COVID-19. The CDR3 DNA reads as TGTGCCAGCAGCCGCGGACTAGCGGGGGAGACCCAGTACTTC. Protein sequence: CASSRGLAGETQYF.